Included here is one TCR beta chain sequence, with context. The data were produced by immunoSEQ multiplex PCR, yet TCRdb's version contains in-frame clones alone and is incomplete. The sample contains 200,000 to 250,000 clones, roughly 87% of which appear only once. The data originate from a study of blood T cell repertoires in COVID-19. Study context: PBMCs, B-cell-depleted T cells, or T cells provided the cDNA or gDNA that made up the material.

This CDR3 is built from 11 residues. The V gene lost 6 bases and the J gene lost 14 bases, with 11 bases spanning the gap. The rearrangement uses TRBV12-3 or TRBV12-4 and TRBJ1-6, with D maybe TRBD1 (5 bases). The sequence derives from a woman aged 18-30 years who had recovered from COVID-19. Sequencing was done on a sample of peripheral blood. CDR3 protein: CASSSDSALHF. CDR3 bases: TGTGCCAGCAGCTCCGACAGTGCCCTCCACTTT.